The 25 T cell receptor beta chains presented below share a single source sample, sequenced in a study of blood T cell repertoires in COVID-19. Profiled with immunoSEQ multiplex PCR; TCRdb holds only in-frame clones, not every one. The data contain about 270,000 clones, about 89% of them singletons. Sequenced input: peripheral blood. Receptor source: a man aged 35 to 55 with active or convalescent COVID-19.

V gene TRBV28 combines with J gene TRBJ2-7; 11 nucleotides align to TRBD1. The ends lost 7 bases at V and 5 bases at J; junction bases unmatched: 10. Per germline, CDR1 MDHEN and CDR2 SYDVKM. The CDR3 contains 15 residues. In DNA form, the CDR3 reads TGTGCCAGCACGAGGACGGGACAGGGGGTCCACGAGCAGTACTTC. This encodes CASTRTGQGVHEQYF.

This rearrangement joins TRBV7-2 to TRBJ2-2, with D possibly TRBD1 on 5 matching bases. The germline V gene encodes CDR1 SGHTA and CDR2 FQGNSA. The CDR3 extends over 15 amino acids. Trimming shortened V by 2 bases and J by 4 bases, and 11 bases separated the two germline ends. CDR3 amino acids: CASSLQGRGTGELFF. CDR3 sequence (DNA): TGTGCCAGCAGCTTACAGGGAAGGGGCACCGGGGAGCTGTTTTTT. Together with reference TRBV7-2 and TRBJ2-2, the CDR3 gives the full variable domain: GAGVSQSPSNKVTEKGKDVELRCDPISGHTALYWYRQSLGQGLEFLIYFQGNSAPDKSGLPSDRFSAERTGGSVSTLTIQRTQQEDSAVYLCASSLQGRGTGELFFGEGSRLTVL.

V is TRBV6-5 and J is TRBJ1-3; possibly TRBD1 for D (5 bases). V lost 7 bases, J lost 0 bases, and 13 bases lay in between. There are 15 residues in the CDR3. The germline V gene has CDR1 MNHEY and CDR2 SVGAGI. Written as DNA, the CDR3 is TGTGCCAGCACGGACACTGGCGGCTCTGGAAACACCATATATTTT. This codes for CASTDTGGSGNTIYF.

This clone was seen once. V and J are TRBV27 and TRBJ2-3; weak D call: TRBD2 (6 bases). CDR1 MNHEY and CDR2 SMNVEV come from the germline V gene (reference sequence). CDR3 length: 15 amino acids. With 5 bases removed from V and 3 bases from J, the gap between germline ends came to 15 bases. This CDR3 is CASSPRGFSTDTQYF. The CDR3 nucleotides are TGTGCCAGCAGTCCCCGGGGGTTTAGTACAGATACGCAGTATTTT.

V is TRBV6-2 or TRBV6-3 and J is TRBJ1-2; tentative D call: TRBD1 (5 bases). Trimming shortened V by 4 bases and J by 4 bases, and 13 bases separated the two germline ends. This CDR3 contains 14 residues. Germline lookup yields CDR1 MNHEY and CDR2 SVGEGT. CDR3 sequence reads: CASSSGADFYGYTF. In DNA form, the CDR3 reads TGTGCCAGCAGTTCTGGGGCGGATTTCTATGGCTACACCTTC.

The chain links TRBV2 to TRBJ2-7; TRBD1 matches at 7 bases. V shed 7 bases and J 2 bases; nucleotides not matched to a gene: 2. CDR1 is SNHLY, CDR2 FYNNEI, per germline. The CDR3 extends over 12 amino acids. The CDR3 DNA is TGTGCCAGCAACGGACAGGCCTACGAGCAGTACTTC. Encoded protein: CASNGQAYEQYF. Drawing the rest from reference TRBV2 and TRBJ2-7, the complete variable domain is EPEVTQTPSHQVTQMGQEVILRCVPISNHLYFYWYRQILGQKVEFLVSFYNNEISEKSEIFDDQFSVERPDGSNFTLKIRSTKLEDSAMYFCASNGQAYEQYFGPGTRLTVT.

The rearrangement joins TRBV5-6 to TRBJ2-5; maybe TRBD1 (6 bases). The length of the CDR3 is 13 residues. Germline V lookup: CDR1 SGHDT, CDR2 YYEEEE. Trimming stripped 3 bases from V and 6 bases from J, with 12 bases between. CDR3: CASSSKGVKTQYF. The CDR3 DNA reads TGTGCCAGCAGCTCGAAGGGGGTCAAGACCCAGTACTTC.

V gene TRBV25-1 combines with J gene TRBJ2-2; D is uncertain. The CDR3 runs to 12 residues. The germline gives CDR1 MGHDK, CDR2 SYGVNS. V lost 6 bases to trimming and J lost 6 bases, with 8 bases between them. The CDR3 DNA reads TGTGCCAGCAGCGGGTTAGCCGGGGAGCTGTTTTTT. It specifies CASSGLAGELFF.

The chain has TRBV19 and TRBJ1-2, with a possible D match to TRBD1 (5 bases). This CDR3 comprises 14 residues. Per germline, CDR1 LNHDA and CDR2 SQIVND (reference sequence). V gave up 4 bases and J gave up 4 bases, with 13 bases separating them. This CDR3 reads CASSRKDSSYGYTF. The CDR3 DNA reads as TGTGCCAGTAGTAGGAAAGACAGCAGCTATGGCTACACCTTC.

The rearrangement uses TRBV27 and TRBJ1-1; TRBD1 matches 10 bases. V was clipped by 5 bases and J by 4 bases; unmatched bases: 7. Germline CDR1 is MNHEY and CDR2 is SMNVEV (reference sequence). This CDR3 spans 15 amino acids. The CDR3 is CASSPQTGGLTEAFF. CDR3 coding DNA: TGTGCCAGCAGTCCACAGACAGGGGGCCTCACTGAAGCTTTCTTT.

The chain carries TRBV25-1 and TRBJ2-7; 12 nucleotides line up with TRBD2. The CDR3 loop spans 14 amino acids. Germline loops: CDR1 MGHDK, CDR2 SYGVNS. The V and J ends lost 3 bases and 5 bases, in that order; junction bases with no gene match: 2. The CDR3 region has the DNA TGTGCCAGCAGTGAGACTAGCGGGAGCAACGAGCAGTACTTC. Translated: CASSETSGSNEQYF.

This clone was detected only once. This CDR3 reads CAWSVQGDPWEQYF. CDR3 bases: TGTGCCTGGAGTGTACAGGGGGACCCATGGGAGCAGTACTTC. The gene calls are TRBV30 and TRBJ2-7; 8 bases line up with TRBD1. This CDR3 has 14 amino acids. With V trimmed by 0 bases and J by 7 bases, 8 bases remained unmatched. Germline lookup yields CDR1 GTSNPN and CDR2 SVGIG (reference sequence). Supplemented by reference TRBV30 and TRBJ2-7, the full variable domain reads SQTIHQWPATLVQPVGSPLSLECTVEGTSNPNLYWYRQAAGRGLQLLFYSVGIGQISSEVPQNLSASRPQDRQFILSSKKLLLSDSGFYLCAWSVQGDPWEQYFGPGTRLTVT.

The CDR3 region is CASSLLGPGRGADTQYF. The CDR3 DNA reads TGTGCCAGCAGTTTACTTGGGCCAGGTCGGGGGGCAGATACGCAGTATTTT. The chain is built from TRBV27 and TRBJ2-3; 7 positions match TRBD2. This CDR3 is 17 amino acids long. The germline gives CDR1 MNHEY, CDR2 SMNVEV (reference sequence). Trimming at V came to 2 bases and at J to 4 bases, leaving 12 bases not matched to a gene.

The rearrangement links TRBV27 to TRBJ2-7; 9 positions match TRBD2. V shed 7 bases and J 7 bases; nucleotides not matched to a gene: 20. CDR3 length equals 17 residues. CDR1 is MNHEY and CDR2 is SMNVEV in the germline V gene (reference sequence). In nucleotides, the CDR3 is TGTGCCAGCAAAGGGAAGCTGCGGGAGGGCCTCTTAGGGGAGCAGTACTTC. Translated, it gives CASKGKLREGLLGEQYF.

The chain couples TRBV10-1 to TRBJ1-2, with TRBD1 matching over 9 bases. The CDR3 loop spans 13 amino acids. Trimming took 5 bases from V and 7 from J; bases not matched to a gene: 5. CDR1 is WNHNN, CDR2 SYGVQD, per germline (reference sequence). Here the CDR3 DNA reads TGCGCCAGCAGTTCCGGGACAGGGTCTGGCTACACCTTC. The encoded protein is CASSSGTGSGYTF.

The chain uses TRBV5-4 and TRBJ2-1; D gene uncertain. This CDR3 region has 15 residues. From germline, CDR1 is SGHNT and CDR2 YYREEE (reference sequence). Trimming cost V 2 bases and J 0 bases, with 9 bases left between them. CDR3 loop: CASSFILFSYNEQFF. The DNA of the CDR3 is TGTGCCAGCAGCTTTATCCTATTCTCCTACAATGAGCAGTTCTTC.

This chain links TRBV19 with TRBJ2-6; TRBD2 might be the D (6 bases). V was trimmed by 7 bases and J by 0 bases, leaving 16 bases between them. Germline CDR1 and CDR2: LNHDA and SQIVND (reference sequence). The CDR3 runs to 17 residues. In DNA form, the CDR3 reads TGTGCCAGTATTTCTGCGGGACGAAGCTCTGGGGCCAACGTCCTGACTTTC. Its protein product is CASISAGRSSGANVLTF. The variable domain in full, completed from reference TRBV19 and TRBJ2-6, reads DGGITQSPKYLFRKEGQNVTLSCEQNLNHDAMYWYRQDPGQGLRLIYYSQIVNDFQKGDIAEGYSVSREKKESFPLTVTSAQKNPTAFYLCASISAGRSSGANVLTFGAGSRLTVL.

This chain uses TRBV18 with TRBJ2-4, with D perhaps TRBD1 (6 bases). V was shortened by 3 bases and J by 1 base, with 13 bases between the two germline ends. Germline lookup yields CDR1 KGHSH and CDR2 LQKENI. The CDR3 loop spans 16 amino acids. CDR3 coding DNA: TGTGCCAGCTCACCGGGGGCAGCCTCCGCCAAAAACATTCAGTACTTC. Amino acid sequence: CASSPGAASAKNIQYF.

This chain uses TRBV5-6 with TRBJ1-1; 12 positions match TRBD1. CDR1 and CDR2 (germline): SGHDT, YYEEEE. This CDR3 comprises 16 residues. V lost 4 bases to trimming and J lost 1 base; unmatched junction nucleotides: 5. In DNA, the CDR3 is TGTGCCAGCAGCCCCCGGGACAGGGGGCCGAACACTGAAGCTTTCTTT. The encoded protein is CASSPRDRGPNTEAFF.

This clone was detected a few times. The chain couples TRBV30 to TRBJ1-2; a possible D gene is TRBD1 (5 bases). Germline V gene data show CDR1 as GTSNPN and CDR2 as SVGIG (reference sequence). The V and J ends lost 0 bases and 1 base respectively, with 15 bases between them. The CDR3 is 16 residues long. CDR3 nucleotides: TGTGCCTGGAGTGTGGAAAGGGGTAGGCTTAACTATGGCTACACCTTC. Amino acid sequence: CAWSVERGRLNYGYTF.

The gene calls are TRBV2 and TRBJ2-2; possible D gene TRBD1, 6 bases. Trimming removed 5 bases from V and 5 bases from J, with 12 bases in between. The CDR3 extends over 14 amino acids. CDR1 and CDR2 from the germline V gene are SNHLY and FYNNEI. CDR3 bases: TGTGCCAGCAGTCGGGACATGTTGACCGGGGAGCTGTTTTTT. This translates into CASSRDMLTGELFF.

The V gene is TRBV19, the J gene TRBJ2-1, with a weak D call TRBD2 (6 bases). Germline assignment: CDR1 LNHDA and CDR2 SQIVND (reference sequence). V lost 3 bases and J lost 5, with 11 bases in between. The CDR3 is made up of 14 amino acids. The CDR3 bases are TGTGCCAGTAGTATTATCGGGGGACACAATGAGCAGTTCTTC. Translated: CASSIIGGHNEQFF.

The V gene is TRBV7-6, the J gene TRBJ1-3; D is unclear. V lost 2 bases and J lost 4, with 6 bases in between. CDR3 length equals 13 residues. From germline, CDR1 is SGHVS and CDR2 FNYEAQ. The CDR3 is CASSLRQGNTIYF. The CDR3 region has the DNA TGTGCCAGCAGCTTAAGACAAGGAAACACCATATATTTT. The full variable domain, with the rest looked up from reference TRBV7-6 and TRBJ1-3, is GAGVSQSPRYKVTKRGQDVALRCDPISGHVSLYWYRQALGQGPEFLTYFNYEAQQDKSGLPNDRFSAERPEGSISTLTIQRTEQRDSAMYRCASSLRQGNTIYFGEGSWLTVV.

This chain uses TRBV7-9 with TRBJ2-2; no clear D gene. CDR3 length: 12 amino acids. CDR1 SEHNR and CDR2 FQNEAQ come from the germline V gene (reference sequence). Trimming removed 6 bases from V and 7 bases from J, with 9 bases in between. Here the CDR3 DNA reads TGTGCCAGCAGTCTTACATTCGGGGAGCTGTTTTTT. It is translated as CASSLTFGELFF.

CDR3 amino acids: CAWSTVWAWGYTF. In DNA form, the CDR3 reads TGTGCCTGGAGTACAGTGTGGGCGTGGGGCTACACCTTC. The gene calls are TRBV30 and TRBJ1-2; D not certain. The length of the CDR3 is 13 residues. CDR1 GTSNPN and CDR2 SVGIG come from the germline V gene (reference sequence). V was clipped by 2 bases and J by 8 bases, with 15 bases between them.